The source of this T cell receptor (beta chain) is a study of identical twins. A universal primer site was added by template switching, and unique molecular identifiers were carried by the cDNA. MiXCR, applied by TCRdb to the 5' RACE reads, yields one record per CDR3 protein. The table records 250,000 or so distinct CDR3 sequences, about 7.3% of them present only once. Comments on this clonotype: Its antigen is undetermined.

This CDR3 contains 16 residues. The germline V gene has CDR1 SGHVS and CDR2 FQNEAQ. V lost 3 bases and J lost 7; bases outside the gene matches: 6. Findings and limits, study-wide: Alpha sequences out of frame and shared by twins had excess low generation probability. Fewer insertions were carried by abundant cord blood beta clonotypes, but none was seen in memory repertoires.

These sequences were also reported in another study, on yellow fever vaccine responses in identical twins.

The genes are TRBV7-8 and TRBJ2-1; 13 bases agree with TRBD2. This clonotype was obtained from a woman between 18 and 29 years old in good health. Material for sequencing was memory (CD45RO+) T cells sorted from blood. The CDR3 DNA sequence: TGTGCCAGCAGCTTCGGGACTAGCGGGGTCGGAAATGAGCAGTTCTTC. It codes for CASSFGTSGVGNEQFF.